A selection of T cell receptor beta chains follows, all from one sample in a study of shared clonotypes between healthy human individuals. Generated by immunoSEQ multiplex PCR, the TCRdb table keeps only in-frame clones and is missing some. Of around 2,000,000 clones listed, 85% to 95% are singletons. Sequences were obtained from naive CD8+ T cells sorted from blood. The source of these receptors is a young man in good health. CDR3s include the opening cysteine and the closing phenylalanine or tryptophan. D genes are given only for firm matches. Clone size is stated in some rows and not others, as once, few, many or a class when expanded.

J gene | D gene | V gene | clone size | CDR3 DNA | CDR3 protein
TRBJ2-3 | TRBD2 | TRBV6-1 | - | TGTGCCAGCAGTGAAAGTGGACTAGCTAAACTTCCTGCTTGGGGGGATACGCAGTATTTT | CASSESGLAKLPAWGDTQYF
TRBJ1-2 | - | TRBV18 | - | TGTGCCAGCTCACCACCGGAGGGTCGGTTCTATGGCTACACCTTC | CASSPPEGRFYGYTF
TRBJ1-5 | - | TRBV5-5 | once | TGTGCCAGCAGCTTGCAAGGAGGCCAGCCCCAGCATTTT | CASSLQGGQPQHF
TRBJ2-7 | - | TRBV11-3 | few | TGTGCCAGCAGCTCCCTAACGAGGGAGGAGCAGTACTTC | CASSSLTREEQYF
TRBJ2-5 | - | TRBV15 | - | TGTGCCACCAGCAGCAGTATAGGTGGGGAGACCCAGTACTTC | CATSSSIGGETQYF
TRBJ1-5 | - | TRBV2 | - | TGTGCCAGCAGTGAAGCGCACCAGCGCAATCAGCCCCAGCATTTT | CASSEAHQRNQPQHF
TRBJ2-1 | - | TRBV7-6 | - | TGTGCCAGCAGCAACAGCCTTGGCTCCTACAATGAGCAGTTCTTC | CASSNSLGSYNEQFF
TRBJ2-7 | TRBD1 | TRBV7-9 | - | TGTGCCAGCAGCTTAGTTGGACAGGGATCCTACGAGCAGTACTTC | CASSLVGQGSYEQYF
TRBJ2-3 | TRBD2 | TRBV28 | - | TGTGCCAGCAGACTAGCGGAGACAGATACGCAGTATTTT | CASRLAETDTQYF
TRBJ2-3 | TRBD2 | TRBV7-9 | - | TGTGCCAGCAGCCCCGGGACTAGCGGGATTGCGCAGTATTTT | CASSPGTSGIAQYF
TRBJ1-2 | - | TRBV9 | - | TGTGCCAGCAGCGTAGGACCGAACGCACCTAATTATGGCTACACCTTC | CASSVGPNAPNYGYTF
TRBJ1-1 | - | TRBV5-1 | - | TGCGCCAGCAGCTTGGTGGATCCGGGTTGGGGGGCCACTGAAGCTTTCTTT | CASSLVDPGWGATEAFF
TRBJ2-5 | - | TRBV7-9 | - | TGTGCCAGCAGGGCCCAAGAGACCCAGTACTTC | CASRAQETQYF
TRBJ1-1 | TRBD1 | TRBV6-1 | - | TGTGCCAGCAGACAGGGGGCCCCGAACACTGAAGCTTTCTTT | CASRQGAPNTEAFF
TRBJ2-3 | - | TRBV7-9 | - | TGTGCCAGCAGCTTAGTGGGCTATGATACGCAGTATTTT | CASSLVGYDTQYF
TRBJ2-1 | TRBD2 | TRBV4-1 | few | TGCGCCAGCAGCCTACTAGCGGGGGGATACAATGAGCAGTTCTTC | CASSLLAGGYNEQFF
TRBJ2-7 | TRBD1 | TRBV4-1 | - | TGCGCCAGCAGCCAAAGTGCAGGGGGCGTGAACGAGCAGTACTTC | CASSQSAGGVNEQYF
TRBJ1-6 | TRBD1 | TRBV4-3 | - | TGCGCCAGCAGCCAAGGGACAGGGTTGGGTTCACCCCTCCACTTT | CASSQGTGLGSPLHF
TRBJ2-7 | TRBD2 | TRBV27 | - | TGTGCCAGCAGTTTAGCCCGGACTAGCGGGAGGCCCTCGGACGAGCAGTACTTC | CASSLARTSGRPSDEQYF
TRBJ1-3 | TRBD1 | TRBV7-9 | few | TGTGCCAGCAGCACCGGGACAGCTGGAAACACCATATATTTT | CASSTGTAGNTIYF
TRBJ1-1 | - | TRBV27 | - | TGTGCCAGCAGTTTATGGAGCGACGGATTGAACACTGAAGCTTTCTTT | CASSLWSDGLNTEAFF
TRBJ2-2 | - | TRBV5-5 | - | TGTGCCAGCAGCTTGACTTACACCGGGGAGCTGTTTTTT | CASSLTYTGELFF
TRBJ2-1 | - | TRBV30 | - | TGTGCCCTCTCTGGGGTCACGGCGAATGAGCAGTTCTTC | CALSGVTANEQFF
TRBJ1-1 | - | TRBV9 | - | TGTGCCAGCAGCGCCCATATGAACACTGAAGCTTTCTTT | CASSAHMNTEAFF
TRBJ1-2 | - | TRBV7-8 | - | TGTGCCAGCAGCCCTGCAGGGAGTGGCTATGGCTACACCTTC | CASSPAGSGYGYTF
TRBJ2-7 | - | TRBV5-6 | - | TGTGCCAGCAGCTTGTACGGGGGTGGCGAGCAGTACTTC | CASSLYGGGEQYF
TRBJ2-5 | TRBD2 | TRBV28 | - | TGTGCCAGCACCGTAGGGGCGGGGGGGGAGACCCAGTACTTC | CASTVGAGGETQYF
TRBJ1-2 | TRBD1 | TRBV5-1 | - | TGCGCCAGCAGCTGGACCGGGACAGGGGCCTCCCTGGACTATGGCTACACCTTC | CASSWTGTGASLDYGYTF
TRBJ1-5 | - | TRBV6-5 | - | TGTGCCAGCAGTTTAGGGGGAATTGGTCAGCCCCAGCATTTT | CASSLGGIGQPQHF
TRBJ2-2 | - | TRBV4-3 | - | TGCGCCAGCAGCCACCCGAGGGGCGGGTCCAACACCGGGGAGCTGTTTTTT | CASSHPRGGSNTGELFF
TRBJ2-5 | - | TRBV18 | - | TGTGCCAGCTCACCAGAGCAAGAGACCCAGTACTTC | CASSPEQETQYF
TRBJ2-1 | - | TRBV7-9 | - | TGTGCCAGCAGCTTAGGGCCTGAGCAGTTCTTC | CASSLGPEQFF
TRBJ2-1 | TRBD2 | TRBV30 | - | TGTGCCTGGACGACTAGCGGATACAATGAGCAGTTCTTC | CAWTTSGYNEQFF
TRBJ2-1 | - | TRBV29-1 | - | TGCAGCGTTGAACCCCACGGGTGGACTACCTACAATGAGCAGTTCTTC | CSVEPHGWTTYNEQFF
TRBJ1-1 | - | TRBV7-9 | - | TGTGCCAGCAGGGGCCCGACTGAAGCTTTCTTT | CASRGPTEAFF
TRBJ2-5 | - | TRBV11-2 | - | TGTGCCAGCAGCTTAGTTCAGACCCAAGAGACCCAGTACTTC | CASSLVQTQETQYF
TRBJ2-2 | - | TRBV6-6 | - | TGTGCCAGCAGTTACCAGCGAAACACCGGGGAGCTGTTTTTT | CASSYQRNTGELFF
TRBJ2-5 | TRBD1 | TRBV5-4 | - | TGTGCCAGCAGTATTGGGCGGACAGGGGGCTACCAAGAGACCCAGTACTTC | CASSIGRTGGYQETQYF
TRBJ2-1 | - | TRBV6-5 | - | TGTGCCAGCAGTTACTCGATAATTAATGAGCAGTTCTTC | CASSYSIINEQFF
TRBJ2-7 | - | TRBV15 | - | TGTGCCACCAGCAGAGAGTCTACGGCTTTCTCCTACGAGCAGTACTTC | CATSRESTAFSYEQYF
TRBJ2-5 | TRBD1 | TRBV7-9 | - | TGTGCCAGCAGCTCAACCAAGGACAGGGTATACCAAGAGACCCAGTACTTC | CASSSTKDRVYQETQYF
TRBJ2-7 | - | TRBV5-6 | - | TGTGCCAGCAGCTTGGGAGGGGGCGAGCAGTACTTC | CASSLGGGEQYF
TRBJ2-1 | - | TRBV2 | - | TGTGAGTTCGGATCGATTTACAATGAGCAGTTCTTC | CEFGSIYNEQFF
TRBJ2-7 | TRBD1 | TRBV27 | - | TGTGCCAGCAGTTTCCTCGCCGGGACAGGGGGCCACGAGCAGTACTTC | CASSFLAGTGGHEQYF
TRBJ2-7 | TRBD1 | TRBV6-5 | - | TGTGCCAGCAGTTCGACAGGGGCCCCTTACGAGCAGTACTTC | CASSSTGAPYEQYF
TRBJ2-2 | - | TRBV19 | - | TGTGCCGCCTCAGGATTCACTTCGGACACCGGGGAGCTGTTTTTT | CAASGFTSDTGELFF
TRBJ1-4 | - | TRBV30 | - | TGTGCCTGGAGGGGGGGGTTTAATGAAAAACTGTTTTTT | CAWRGGFNEKLFF
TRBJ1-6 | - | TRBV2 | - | TGTGCCGGGGGTGGGGGCCTGTATAATTCACCCCTCCACTTT | CAGGGGLYNSPLHF
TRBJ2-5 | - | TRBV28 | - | TGTGCCAGCAGTTCCACCGGGGAGACCCAGTACTTC | CASSSTGETQYF
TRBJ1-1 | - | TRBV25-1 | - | TGTGCCAGCACCCTTACCTCAGGAGCAGTTGAAGCTTTCTTT | CASTLTSGAVEAFF
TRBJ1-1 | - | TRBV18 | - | TGTGCCAGCTCACCCCCCCTCACCCTTTTCGTCAACACTGAAGCTTTCTTT | CASSPPLTLFVNTEAFF
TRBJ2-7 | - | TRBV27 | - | TGTGCCAGCAGTTTATCACTCGGGCAGGGAATCTACGAGCAGTACTTC | CASSLSLGQGIYEQYF
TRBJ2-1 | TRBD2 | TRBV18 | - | TGTGCCAGCCGACCGACTAGCCCCGATTATGAGCAGTTCTTC | CASRPTSPDYEQFF
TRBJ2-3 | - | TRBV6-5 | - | TGTGCCAGCAGTTCGCGTTTCAAGGACGCCACAGATACGCAGTATTTT | CASSSRFKDATDTQYF
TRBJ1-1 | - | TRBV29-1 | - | TGCAGCGTTGGAGCAGGTTCCACTGAAGCTTTCTTT | CSVGAGSTEAFF
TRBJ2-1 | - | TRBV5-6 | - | TGTGCCAGCAGCTTGGACGGCCTCTACAATGAGCAGTTCTTC | CASSLDGLYNEQFF
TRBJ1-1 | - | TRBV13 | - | TGTGCCAGCAGCTCCACAGGTAACACTGAAGCTTTCTTT | CASSSTGNTEAFF
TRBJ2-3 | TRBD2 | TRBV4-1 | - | TGCGCCAGCAGCCAAGTAGAGCGGGGGGGCCCCACAGATACGCAGTATTTT | CASSQVERGGPTDTQYF
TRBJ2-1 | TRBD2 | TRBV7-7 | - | TGTGCTAGCAGCTTAGGACTAGCGACTTCGGGGAGTGAGCAGTTCTTC | CASSLGLATSGSEQFF